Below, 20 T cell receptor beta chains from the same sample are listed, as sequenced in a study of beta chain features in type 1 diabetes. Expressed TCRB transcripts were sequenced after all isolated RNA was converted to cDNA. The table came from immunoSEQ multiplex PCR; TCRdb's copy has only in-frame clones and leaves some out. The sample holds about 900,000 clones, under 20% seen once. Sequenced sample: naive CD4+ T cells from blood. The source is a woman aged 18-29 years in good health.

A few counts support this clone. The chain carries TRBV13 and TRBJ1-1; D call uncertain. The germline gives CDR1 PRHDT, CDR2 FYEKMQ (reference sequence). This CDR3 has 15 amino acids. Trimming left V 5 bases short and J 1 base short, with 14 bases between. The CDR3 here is CASSARRQQNTEAFF. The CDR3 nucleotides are TGTGCCAGCAGCGCCCGGCGGCAGCAGAACACTGAAGCTTTCTTT.

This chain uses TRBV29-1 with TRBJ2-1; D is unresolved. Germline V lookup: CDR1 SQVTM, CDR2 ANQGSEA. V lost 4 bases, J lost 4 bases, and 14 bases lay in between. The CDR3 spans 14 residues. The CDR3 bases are TGCAGCGTTGCATTGTCTAGGTTTTACAATGAGCAGTTCTTC. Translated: CSVALSRFYNEQFF.

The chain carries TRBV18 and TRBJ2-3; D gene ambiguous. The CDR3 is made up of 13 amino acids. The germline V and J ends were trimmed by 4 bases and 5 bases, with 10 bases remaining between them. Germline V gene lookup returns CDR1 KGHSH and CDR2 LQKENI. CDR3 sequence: CASSQQSGDTQYF. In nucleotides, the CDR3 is TGTGCCAGCTCACAACAGAGTGGAGATACGCAGTATTTT. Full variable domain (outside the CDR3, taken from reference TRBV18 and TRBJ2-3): NAGVMQNPRHLVRRRGQEARLRCSPMKGHSHVYWYRQLPEEGLKFMVYLQKENIIDESGMPKERFSAEFPKEGPSILRIQQVVRGDSAAYFCASSQQSGDTQYFGPGTRLTVL.

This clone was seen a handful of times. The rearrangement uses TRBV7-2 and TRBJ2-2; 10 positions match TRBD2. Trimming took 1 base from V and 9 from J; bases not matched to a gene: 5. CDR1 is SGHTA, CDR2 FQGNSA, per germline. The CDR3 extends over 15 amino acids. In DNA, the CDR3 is TGTGCCAGCAGCTTAGTCGGGACTAGCGCCCGGGAGCTGTTTTTT. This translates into CASSLVGTSARELFF.

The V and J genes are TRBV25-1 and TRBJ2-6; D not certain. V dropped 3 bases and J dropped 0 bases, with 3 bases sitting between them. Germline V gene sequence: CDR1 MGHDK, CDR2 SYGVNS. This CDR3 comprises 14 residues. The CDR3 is CASSEGSGANVLTF. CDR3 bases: TGTGCCAGCAGTGAGGGCTCTGGGGCCAACGTCCTGACTTTC.

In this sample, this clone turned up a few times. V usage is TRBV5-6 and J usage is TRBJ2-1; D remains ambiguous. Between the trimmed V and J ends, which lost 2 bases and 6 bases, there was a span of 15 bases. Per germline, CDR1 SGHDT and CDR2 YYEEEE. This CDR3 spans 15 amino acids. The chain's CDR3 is CASSLGYARTNEQFF. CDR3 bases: TGTGCCAGCAGCTTAGGTTATGCCCGCACCAATGAGCAGTTCTTC.

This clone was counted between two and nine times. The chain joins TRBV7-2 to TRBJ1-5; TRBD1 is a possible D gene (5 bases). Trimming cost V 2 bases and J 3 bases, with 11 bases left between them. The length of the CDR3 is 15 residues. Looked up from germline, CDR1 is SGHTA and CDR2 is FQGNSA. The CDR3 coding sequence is TGTGCCAGCAGCTTAACGGGACCGCACAATCAGCCCCAGCATTTT. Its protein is CASSLTGPHNQPQHF.

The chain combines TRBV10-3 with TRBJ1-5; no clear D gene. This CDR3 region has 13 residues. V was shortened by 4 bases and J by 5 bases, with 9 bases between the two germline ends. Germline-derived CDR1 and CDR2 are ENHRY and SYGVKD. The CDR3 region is CAISGSEDQPQHF. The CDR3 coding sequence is TGTGCCATCAGTGGGTCGGAGGATCAGCCCCAGCATTTT.

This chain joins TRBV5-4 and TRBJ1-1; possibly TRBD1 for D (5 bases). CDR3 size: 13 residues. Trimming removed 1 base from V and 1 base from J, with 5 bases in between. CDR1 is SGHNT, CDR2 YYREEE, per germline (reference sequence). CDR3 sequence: CASSLTGNTEAFF. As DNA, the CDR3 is TGTGCCAGCAGCTTGACAGGGAACACTGAAGCTTTCTTT.

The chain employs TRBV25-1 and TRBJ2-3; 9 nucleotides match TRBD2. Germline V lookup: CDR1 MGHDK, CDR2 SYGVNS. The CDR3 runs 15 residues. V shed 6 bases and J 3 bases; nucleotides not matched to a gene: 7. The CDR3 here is CASRNSGGGTDTQYF. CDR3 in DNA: TGTGCCAGCAGGAATAGCGGGGGTGGGACAGATACGCAGTATTTT.

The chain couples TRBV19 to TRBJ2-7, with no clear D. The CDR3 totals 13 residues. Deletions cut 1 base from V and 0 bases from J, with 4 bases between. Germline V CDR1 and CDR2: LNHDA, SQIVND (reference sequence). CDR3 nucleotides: TGTGCCAGTAGTATAGTTTACTCCTACGAGCAGTACTTC. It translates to CASSIVYSYEQYF.

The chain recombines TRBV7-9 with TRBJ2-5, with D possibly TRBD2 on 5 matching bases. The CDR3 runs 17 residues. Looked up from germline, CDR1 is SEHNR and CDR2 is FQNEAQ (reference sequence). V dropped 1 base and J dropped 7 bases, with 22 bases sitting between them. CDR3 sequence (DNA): TGTGCCAGCAGCTTAGAGGATAGGGCTAGCCGTTCGAGGACCCAGTACTTC. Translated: CASSLEDRASRSRTQYF.

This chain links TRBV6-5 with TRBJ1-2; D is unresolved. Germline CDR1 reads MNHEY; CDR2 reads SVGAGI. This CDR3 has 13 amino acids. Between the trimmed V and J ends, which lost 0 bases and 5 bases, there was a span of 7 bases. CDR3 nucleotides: TGTGCCAGCAGTTACTCGGCAGATTATGGCTACACCTTC. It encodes CASSYSADYGYTF.

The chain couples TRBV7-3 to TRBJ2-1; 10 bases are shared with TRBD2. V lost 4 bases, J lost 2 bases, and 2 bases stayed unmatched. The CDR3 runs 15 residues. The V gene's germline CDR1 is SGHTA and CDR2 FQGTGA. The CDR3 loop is CASSSSGRAYNEQFF. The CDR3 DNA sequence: TGTGCCAGCAGCTCAAGCGGGAGGGCCTACAATGAGCAGTTCTTC.

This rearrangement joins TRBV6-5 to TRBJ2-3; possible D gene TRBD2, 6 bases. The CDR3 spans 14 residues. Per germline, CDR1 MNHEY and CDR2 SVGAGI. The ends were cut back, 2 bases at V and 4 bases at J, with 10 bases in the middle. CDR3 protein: CASSYLTGADTQYF. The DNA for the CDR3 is TGTGCCAGCAGTTACCTCACGGGGGCAGATACGCAGTATTTT.

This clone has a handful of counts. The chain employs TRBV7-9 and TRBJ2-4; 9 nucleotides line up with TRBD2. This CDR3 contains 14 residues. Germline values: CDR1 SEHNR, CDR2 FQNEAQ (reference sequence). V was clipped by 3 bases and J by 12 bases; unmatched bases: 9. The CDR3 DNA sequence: TGTGCCAGCAGCTTGAGCGGGAGGAGCATTACTCAGTACTTC. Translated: CASSLSGRSITQYF.

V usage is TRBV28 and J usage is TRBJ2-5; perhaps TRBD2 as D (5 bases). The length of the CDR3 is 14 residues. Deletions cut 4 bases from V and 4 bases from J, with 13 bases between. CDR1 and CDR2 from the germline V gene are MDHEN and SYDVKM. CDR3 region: CASSSAGGGETQYF. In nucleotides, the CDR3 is TGTGCCAGCAGTTCGGCGGGTGGTGGAGAGACCCAGTACTTC.

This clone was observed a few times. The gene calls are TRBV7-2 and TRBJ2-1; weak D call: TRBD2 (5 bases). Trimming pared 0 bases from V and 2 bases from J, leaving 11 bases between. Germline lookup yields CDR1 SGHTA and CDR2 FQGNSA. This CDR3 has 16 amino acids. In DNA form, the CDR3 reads TGTGCCAGCAGCTTAGCAAGCGGAGCGGCCTACAATGAGCAGTTCTTC. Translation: CASSLASGAAYNEQFF.

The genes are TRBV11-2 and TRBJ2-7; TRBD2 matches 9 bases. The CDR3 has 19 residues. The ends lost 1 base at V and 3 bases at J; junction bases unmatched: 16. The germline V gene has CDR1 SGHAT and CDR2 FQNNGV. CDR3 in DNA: TGTGCCAGCAGCTTAGCGGCGGGAGGGTCCGTCAGCAGGAACTACGAGCAGTACTTC. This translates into CASSLAAGGSVSRNYEQYF.

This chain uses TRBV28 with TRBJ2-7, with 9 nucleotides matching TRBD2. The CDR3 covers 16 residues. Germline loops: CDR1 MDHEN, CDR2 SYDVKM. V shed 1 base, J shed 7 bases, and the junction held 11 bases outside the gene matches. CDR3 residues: CASSLSGLARPWEQYF. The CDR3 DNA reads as TGTGCCAGCAGTTTATCAGGACTAGCGCGCCCCTGGGAGCAGTACTTC. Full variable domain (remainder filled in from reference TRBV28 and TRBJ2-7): DVKVTQSSRYLVKRTGEKVFLECVQDMDHENMFWYRQDPGLGLRLIYFSYDVKMKEKGDIPEGYSVSREKKERFSLILESASTNQTSMYLCASSLSGLARPWEQYFGPGTRLTVT.